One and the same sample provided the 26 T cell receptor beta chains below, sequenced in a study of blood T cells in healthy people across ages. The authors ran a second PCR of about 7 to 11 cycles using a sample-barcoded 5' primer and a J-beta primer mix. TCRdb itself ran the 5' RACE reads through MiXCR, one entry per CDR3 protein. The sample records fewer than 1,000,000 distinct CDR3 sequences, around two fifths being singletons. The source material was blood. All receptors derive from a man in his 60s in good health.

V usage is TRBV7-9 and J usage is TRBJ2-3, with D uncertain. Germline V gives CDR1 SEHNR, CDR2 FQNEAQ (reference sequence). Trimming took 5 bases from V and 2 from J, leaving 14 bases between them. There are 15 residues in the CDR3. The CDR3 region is CASSTGPTHTDTQYF. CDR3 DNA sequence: TGTGCCAGCAGCACCGGACCAACACACACAGATACGCAGTATTTT.

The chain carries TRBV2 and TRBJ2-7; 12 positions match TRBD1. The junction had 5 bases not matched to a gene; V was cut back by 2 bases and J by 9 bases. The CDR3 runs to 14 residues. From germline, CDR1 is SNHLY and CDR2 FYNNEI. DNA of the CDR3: TGTGCCAGCAGTGAACCAGGGACAGGGGGCGCGCAGTACTTC. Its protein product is CASSEPGTGGAQYF.

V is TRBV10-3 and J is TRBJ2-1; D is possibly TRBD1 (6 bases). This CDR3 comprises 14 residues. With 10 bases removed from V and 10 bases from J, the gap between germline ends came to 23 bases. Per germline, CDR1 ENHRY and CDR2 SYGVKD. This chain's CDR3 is CATRDPGTNYEQFF. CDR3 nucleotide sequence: TGTGCCACTAGGGACCCCGGGACAAACTACGAGCAGTTCTTC.

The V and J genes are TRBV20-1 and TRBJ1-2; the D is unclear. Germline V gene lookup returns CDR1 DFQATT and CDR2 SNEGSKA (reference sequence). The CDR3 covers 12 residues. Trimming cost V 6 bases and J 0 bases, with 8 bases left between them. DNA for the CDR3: TGCAGTGCAAAAGTCGCTAACTATGGCTACACCTTC. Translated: CSAKVANYGYTF.

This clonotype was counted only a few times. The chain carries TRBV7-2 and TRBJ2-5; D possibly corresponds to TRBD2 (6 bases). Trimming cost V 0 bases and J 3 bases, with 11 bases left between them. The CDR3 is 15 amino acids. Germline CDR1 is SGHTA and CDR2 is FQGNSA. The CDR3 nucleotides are TGTGCCAGCAGCTTAGCGCGGGGCAGGGAAGAGACCCAGTACTTC. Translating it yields CASSLARGREETQYF.

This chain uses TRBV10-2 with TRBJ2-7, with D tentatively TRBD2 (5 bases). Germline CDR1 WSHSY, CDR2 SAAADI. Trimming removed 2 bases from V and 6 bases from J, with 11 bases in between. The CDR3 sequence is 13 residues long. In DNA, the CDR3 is TGCGCCAGCAGTGAGGGTTCCCGGGGCGAGCAGTACTTC. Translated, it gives CASSEGSRGEQYF.

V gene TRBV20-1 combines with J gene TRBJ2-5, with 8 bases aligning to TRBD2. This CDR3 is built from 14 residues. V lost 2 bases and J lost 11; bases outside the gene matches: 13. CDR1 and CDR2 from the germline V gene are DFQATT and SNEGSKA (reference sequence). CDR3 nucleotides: TGCAGTGCTAGACGGCTAGCGGGTAACAATGAGCAGTACTTC. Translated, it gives CSARRLAGNNEQYF.

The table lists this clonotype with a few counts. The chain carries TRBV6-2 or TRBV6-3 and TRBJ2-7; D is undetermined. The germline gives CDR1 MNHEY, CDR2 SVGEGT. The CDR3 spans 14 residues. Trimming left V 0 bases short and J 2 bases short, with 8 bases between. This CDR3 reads CASSYSLRPYEQYF. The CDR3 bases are TGTGCCAGCAGTTACTCACTCAGGCCCTACGAGCAGTACTTC.

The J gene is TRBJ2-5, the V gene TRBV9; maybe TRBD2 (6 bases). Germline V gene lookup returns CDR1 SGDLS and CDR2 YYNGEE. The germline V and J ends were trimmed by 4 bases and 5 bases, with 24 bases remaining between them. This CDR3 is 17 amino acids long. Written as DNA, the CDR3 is TGTGCCAGCAGCCCATCAGGAAGCCCTAGTGGGGGGGAGACCCAGTACTTC. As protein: CASSPSGSPSGGETQYF.

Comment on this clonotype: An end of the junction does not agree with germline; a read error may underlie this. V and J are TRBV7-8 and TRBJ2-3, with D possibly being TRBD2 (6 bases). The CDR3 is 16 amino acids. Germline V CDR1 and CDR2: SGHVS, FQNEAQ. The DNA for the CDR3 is TGTGCCAGCAGTTTAGGGAGGCAGACCAGCACAGATACGCAGTATTTT. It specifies CASSLGRQTSTDTQYF.

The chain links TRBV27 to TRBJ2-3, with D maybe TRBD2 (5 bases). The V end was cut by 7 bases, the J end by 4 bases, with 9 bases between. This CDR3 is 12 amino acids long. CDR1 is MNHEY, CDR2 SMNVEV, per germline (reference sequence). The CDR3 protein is CASTSPPDTQYF. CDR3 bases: TGTGCCAGCACTAGCCCACCAGATACGCAGTATTTT.

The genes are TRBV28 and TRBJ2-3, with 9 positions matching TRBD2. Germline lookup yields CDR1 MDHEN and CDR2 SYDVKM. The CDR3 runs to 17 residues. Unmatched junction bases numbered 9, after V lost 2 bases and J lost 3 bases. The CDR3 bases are TGTGCCAGCAGTTTAAACCTTAGCGGGGGACCGACAGATACGCAGTATTTT. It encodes CASSLNLSGGPTDTQYF.

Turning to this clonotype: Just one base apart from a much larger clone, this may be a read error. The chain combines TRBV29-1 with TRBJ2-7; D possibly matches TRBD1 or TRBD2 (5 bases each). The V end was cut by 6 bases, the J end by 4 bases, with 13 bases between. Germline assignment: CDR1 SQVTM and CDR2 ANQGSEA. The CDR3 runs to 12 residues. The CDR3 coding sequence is TGCAGCGTCGGGACGGCGAAGTACGAGCAGTACTTC. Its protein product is CSVGTAKYEQYF.

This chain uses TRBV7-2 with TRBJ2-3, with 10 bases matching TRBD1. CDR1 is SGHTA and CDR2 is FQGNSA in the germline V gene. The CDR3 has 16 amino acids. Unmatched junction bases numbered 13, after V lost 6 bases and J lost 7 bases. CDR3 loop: CASRQDGTGVSNTQYF. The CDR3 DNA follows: TGTGCCAGCAGGCAGGACGGGACAGGGGTATCAAATACGCAGTATTTT.

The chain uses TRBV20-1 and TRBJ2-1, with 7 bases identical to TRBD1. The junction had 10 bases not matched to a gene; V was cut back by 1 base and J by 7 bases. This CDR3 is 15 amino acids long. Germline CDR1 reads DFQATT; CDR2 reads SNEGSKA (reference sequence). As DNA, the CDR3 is TGCAGTGCTAGAGGCGAGAACAGGGGTTTTAATGAGCAGTTCTTC. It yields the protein CSARGENRGFNEQFF.

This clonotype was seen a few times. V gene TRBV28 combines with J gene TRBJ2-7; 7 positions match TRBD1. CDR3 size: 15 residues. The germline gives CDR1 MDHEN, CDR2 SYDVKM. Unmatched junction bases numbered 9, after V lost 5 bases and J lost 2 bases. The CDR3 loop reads CASSTTGLGPYEQYF. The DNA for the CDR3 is TGTGCCAGCAGTACGACAGGGCTGGGGCCCTACGAGCAGTACTTC. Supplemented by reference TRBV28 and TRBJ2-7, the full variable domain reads DVKVTQSSRYLVKRTGEKVFLECVQDMDHENMFWYRQDPGLGLRLIYFSYDVKMKEKGDIPEGYSVSREKKERFSLILESASTNQTSMYLCASSTTGLGPYEQYFGPGTRLTVT.

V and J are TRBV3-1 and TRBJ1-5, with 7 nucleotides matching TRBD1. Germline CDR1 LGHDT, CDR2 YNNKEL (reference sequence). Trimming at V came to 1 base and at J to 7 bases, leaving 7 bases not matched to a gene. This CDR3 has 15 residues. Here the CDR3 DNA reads TGTGCCAGCAGCCAAGGACAGGGATCCTCCCAGCCCCAGCATTTT. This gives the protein CASSQGQGSSQPQHF.

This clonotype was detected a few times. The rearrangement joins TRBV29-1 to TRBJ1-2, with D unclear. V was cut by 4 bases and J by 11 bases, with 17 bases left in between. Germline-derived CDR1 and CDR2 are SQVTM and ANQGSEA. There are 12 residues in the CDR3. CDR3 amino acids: CSVVRGSLGYTF. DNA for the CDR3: TGCAGCGTTGTACGTGGTTCCCTCGGTTACACCTTC. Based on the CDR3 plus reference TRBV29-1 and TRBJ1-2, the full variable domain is SAVISQKPSRDICQRGTSLTIQCQVDSQVTMMFWYRQQPGQSLTLIATANQGSEATYESGFVIDKFPISRPNLTFSTLTVSNMSPEDSSIYLCSVVRGSLGYTFGSGTRLTVV.

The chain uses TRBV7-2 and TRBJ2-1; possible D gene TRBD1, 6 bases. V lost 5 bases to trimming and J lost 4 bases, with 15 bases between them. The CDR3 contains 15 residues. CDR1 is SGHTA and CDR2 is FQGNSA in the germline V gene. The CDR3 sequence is CASSHRGDRYNEQFF. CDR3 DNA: TGTGCCAGCAGCCACCGGGGAGACAGGTACAATGAGCAGTTCTTC.

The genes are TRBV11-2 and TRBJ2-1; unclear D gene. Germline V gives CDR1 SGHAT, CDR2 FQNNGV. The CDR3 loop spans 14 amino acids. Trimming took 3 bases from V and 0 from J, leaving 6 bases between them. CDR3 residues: CASSFPSSYNEQFF. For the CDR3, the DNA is TGTGCCAGCAGCTTCCCCAGCTCCTACAATGAGCAGTTCTTC.

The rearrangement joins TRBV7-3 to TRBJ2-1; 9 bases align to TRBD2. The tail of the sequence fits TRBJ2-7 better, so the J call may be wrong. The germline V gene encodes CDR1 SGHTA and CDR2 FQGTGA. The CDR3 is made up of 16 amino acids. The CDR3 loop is CASSLYWTSAYNEQYF. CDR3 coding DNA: TGTGCCAGCAGCTTATACTGGACTAGCGCATACAATGAGCAGTACTTC.

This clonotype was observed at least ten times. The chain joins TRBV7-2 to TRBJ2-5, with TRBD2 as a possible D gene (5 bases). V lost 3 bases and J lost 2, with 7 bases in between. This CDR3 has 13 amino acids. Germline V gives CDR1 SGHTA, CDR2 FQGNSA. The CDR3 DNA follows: TGTGCCAGCAGCTTTGGGAGACAAGAGACCCAGTACTTC. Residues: CASSFGRQETQYF.

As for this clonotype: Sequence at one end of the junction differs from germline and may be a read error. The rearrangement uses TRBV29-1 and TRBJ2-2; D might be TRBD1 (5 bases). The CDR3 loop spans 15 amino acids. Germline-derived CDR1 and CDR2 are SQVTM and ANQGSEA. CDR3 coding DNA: TGCAGCGTCACCGGACATCCCGCGAACACCAGGGAGCTGTTTTTT. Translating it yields CSVTGHPANTRELFF.

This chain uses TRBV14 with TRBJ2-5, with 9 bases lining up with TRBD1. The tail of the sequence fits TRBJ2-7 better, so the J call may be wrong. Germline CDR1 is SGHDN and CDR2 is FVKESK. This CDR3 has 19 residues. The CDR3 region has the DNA TGTGCCAGCAGCCAAAATCTCCCGGGACAGGGAGTTTTAAACTACGAGCAGTACTTC. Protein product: CASSQNLPGQGVLNYEQYF.

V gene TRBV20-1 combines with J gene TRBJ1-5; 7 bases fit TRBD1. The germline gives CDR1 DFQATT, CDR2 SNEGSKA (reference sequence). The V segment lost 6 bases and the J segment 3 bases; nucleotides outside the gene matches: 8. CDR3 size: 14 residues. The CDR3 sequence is CSAGRGPPNQPQHF. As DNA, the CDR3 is TGCAGTGCAGGGAGGGGGCCCCCCAATCAGCCCCAGCATTTT.

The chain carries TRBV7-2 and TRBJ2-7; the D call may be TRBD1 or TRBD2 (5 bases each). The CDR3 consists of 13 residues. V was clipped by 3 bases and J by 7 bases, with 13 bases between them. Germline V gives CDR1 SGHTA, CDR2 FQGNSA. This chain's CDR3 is CASSFPPGAEQYF. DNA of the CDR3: TGTGCCAGCAGCTTTCCTCCCGGGGCAGAGCAGTACTTC.